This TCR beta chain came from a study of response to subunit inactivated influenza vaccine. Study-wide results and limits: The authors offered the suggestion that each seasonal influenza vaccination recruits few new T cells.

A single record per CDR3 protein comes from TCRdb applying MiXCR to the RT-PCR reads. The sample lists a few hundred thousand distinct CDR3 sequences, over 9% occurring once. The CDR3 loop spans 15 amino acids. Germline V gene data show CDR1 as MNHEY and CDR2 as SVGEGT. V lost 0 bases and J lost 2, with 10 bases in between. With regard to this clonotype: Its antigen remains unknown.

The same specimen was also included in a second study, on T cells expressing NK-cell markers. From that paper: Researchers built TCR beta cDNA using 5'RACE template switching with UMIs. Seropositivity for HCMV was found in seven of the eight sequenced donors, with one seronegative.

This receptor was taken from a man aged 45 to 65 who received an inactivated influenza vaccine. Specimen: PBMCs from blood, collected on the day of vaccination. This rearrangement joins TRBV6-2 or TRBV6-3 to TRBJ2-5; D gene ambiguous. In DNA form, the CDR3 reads TGTGCCAGCAGTTACTCGATGACCGGACAAGAGACCCAGTACTTC. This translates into CASSYSMTGQETQYF.